This is a list of T cell receptor beta chains from one sample in a study of T cell responses to AZD1222 COVID-19 vaccine. Produced via immunoSEQ multiplex PCR; TCRdb's table is partial and in-frame only. Of 90,000 to 150,000 clones listed, 88% are singletons. This specimen was peripheral blood, taken on day 0 of AZD1222 vaccination. The origin of the receptors is an adult in good health. Each CDR3 is given with its conserved first and last residue. A D gene is named only where the DNA matches it firmly. Some rows mark clone size as missing; the rest say once, few, many or name a class of expanded clone.

D	V	size	J	CDR3	DNA
.	TRBV5-1	.	TRBJ1-5	CASSLTGDQPQHF	TGCGCCAGCAGCTTGACAGGAGATCAGCCCCAGCATTTT
TRBD1	TRBV2	.	TRBJ2-3	CASSVGKQGTQYF	TGTGCCAGCAGTGTGGGGAAACAGGGGACGCAGTATTTT
.	TRBV15	.	TRBJ1-1	CATSRDHSGSGSGTEAFF	TGTGCCACCAGCAGAGATCATTCAGGTAGCGGATCGGGCACTGAAGCTTTCTTT
.	TRBV12-3/TRBV12-4	.	TRBJ1-2	CASTHYPAYGYTF	TGTGCCAGCACCCACTATCCAGCTTATGGCTACACCTTC
TRBD2	TRBV6-4	.	TRBJ2-3	CASRGTSGGPTSLDTQYF	TGTGCCAGCAGAGGGACTAGCGGGGGGCCTACGAGCTTAGATACGCAGTATTTT
.	TRBV4-2	.	TRBJ1-4	CASSQGVGGGEKLFF	TGTGCCAGCAGCCAAGGGGTCGGGGGTGGTGAAAAACTGTTTTTT
TRBD1	TRBV23-1	.	TRBJ1-2	CASSQGDRIDYGYTF	TGCGCCAGCAGTCAAGGGGACAGGATAGACTATGGCTACACCTTC
.	TRBV2	.	TRBJ2-3	CASSELAPGTDTQYF	TGTGCCAGCAGTGAGCTAGCCCCCGGCACAGATACGCAGTATTTT
.	TRBV12-3/TRBV12-4	.	TRBJ1-1	CASSFDTEAFF	TGTGCCAGCAGTTTTGACACTGAAGCTTTCTTT
TRBD2	TRBV6-2/TRBV6-3	.	TRBJ2-7	CASSPNLAGGPYEQYF	TGTGCCAGCAGTCCCAACCTAGCGGGGGGGCCCTACGAGCAGTACTTC
.	TRBV7-2	.	TRBJ1-1	CASNLGGSGTEAFF	TGTGCTAGCAACTTAGGGGGGTCGGGCACTGAAGCTTTCTTT
TRBD1	TRBV6-5	.	TRBJ1-4	CASGTGIEKLFF	TGTGCCAGCGGGACAGGGATAGAAAAACTGTTTTTT
.	TRBV2	.	TRBJ1-5	CASSADHYSNQPQHF	TGTGCCAGCAGTGCAGACCATTATAGCAATCAGCCCCAGCATTTT
.	TRBV20-1	.	TRBJ2-7	CSAEGRDEQYF	TGCAGTGCAGAGGGCCGGGACGAGCAGTACTTC
.	TRBV7-8	.	TRBJ1-2	CASSLIRSPYGYTF	TGTGCCAGCAGCTTAATTCGCAGCCCCTATGGCTACACCTTC
TRBD1	TRBV5-1	.	TRBJ1-1	CASSLTPQGVNTEAFF	TGCGCCAGCAGCCTAACACCACAGGGGGTGAACACTGAAGCTTTCTTT
.	TRBV19	.	TRBJ2-1	CASSRGGPYNEQFF	TGTGCCAGTAGTAGAGGGGGGCCCTACAATGAGCAGTTCTTC
.	TRBV25-1	.	TRBJ2-6	CASGGTGSGANVLTF	TGTGCCAGCGGGGGTACAGGCTCTGGGGCCAACGTCCTGACTTTC
TRBD2	TRBV10-1	.	TRBJ2-5	CASSELGGQETQYF	TGCGCCAGCAGTGAGTTGGGGGGGCAAGAGACCCAGTACTTC
TRBD2	TRBV13	.	TRBJ2-7	CASSLNSGGSYEQYF	TGTGCCAGCAGCCTAAATAGCGGGGGTTCCTACGAGCAGTACTTC
TRBD2	TRBV13	.	TRBJ2-3	CASSLRTGGSTDTQYF	TGTGCCAGCAGCTTAAGAACGGGGGGAAGCACAGATACGCAGTATTTT
TRBD2	TRBV7-3	.	TRBJ2-1	CASSRGGSGNNEQFF	TGTGCCAGCAGCCGTGGCGGTAGCGGGAACAATGAGCAGTTCTTC
.	TRBV5-1	.	TRBJ2-6	CASSLSVAGANVLTF	TGCGCCAGCAGCTTGAGCGTAGCTGGGGCCAACGTCCTGACTTTC
.	TRBV4-3	.	TRBJ1-1	CASSQDGQNEAFF	TGCGCCAGCAGCCAAGATGGGCAGAATGAAGCTTTCTTT
.	TRBV12-3/TRBV12-4	once	TRBJ1-2	CASSFGGSGGYTF	TGTGCCAGCAGTTTTGGAGGGAGCGGTGGCTACACCTTC
.	TRBV12-5	once	TRBJ1-4	CASGPTQGSLTEKLFF	TGTGCTAGTGGCCCCACCCAGGGCAGCCTAACGGAAAAACTGTTTTTT
.	TRBV11-3	.	TRBJ2-7	CASSSGQSYEQYF	TGTGCCAGCAGCTCCGGGCAATCCTACGAGCAGTACTTC
.	TRBV29-1	.	TRBJ1-2	CSVLEGGYTF	TGCAGCGTCCTTGAAGGCGGCTACACCTTC
.	TRBV12-5	.	TRBJ1-5	CASAILTSNQPQHF	TGTGCTAGTGCCATTTTAACGAGCAATCAGCCCCAGCATTTT
.	TRBV2	.	TRBJ1-2	CASSEAGQGYGYTF	TGTGCCAGCAGTGAAGCGGGTCAGGGCTATGGCTACACCTTC
.	TRBV5-8	.	TRBJ2-7	CASSLWGKSYEQYF	TGTGCCAGCAGCTTGTGGGGGAAATCCTACGAGCAGTACTTC
TRBD1	TRBV3-1/TRBV3-2	.	TRBJ1-2	CASSQPGQGARGYTF	TGTGCCAGCAGCCAACCAGGACAGGGGGCGCGAGGCTACACCTTC
.	TRBV4-3	.	TRBJ2-7	CASSQDGGGGASYEQYF	TGCGCCAGCAGCCAAGATGGAGGAGGGGGGGCCTCCTACGAGCAGTACTTC
TRBD1	TRBV2	.	TRBJ2-7	CASTVRQGGPYEQYF	TGTGCCAGCACCGTCAGACAGGGGGGACCCTACGAGCAGTACTTC
TRBD1	TRBV9	.	TRBJ1-6	CASSPWTGALNSPLHF	TGTGCCAGCAGCCCATGGACAGGAGCCTTGAATTCACCCCTCCACTTT
.	TRBV7-6	.	TRBJ1-2	CASSQGWGVHGYTF	TGTGCCAGCAGCCAGGGCTGGGGGGTTCATGGCTACACCTTC
TRBD2	TRBV7-3	.	TRBJ2-4	CASSAGTSLAKNIQYF	TGTGCCAGCAGCGCGGGGACTAGTCTGGCCAAAAACATTCAGTACTTC
.	TRBV6-5	.	TRBJ1-5	CASNPAGYNQPQHF	TGTGCCAGCAATCCGGCCGGATACAATCAGCCCCAGCATTTT
.	TRBV4-1	once	TRBJ1-2	CASSQGGANYGYTF	TGCGCCAGCAGCCAAGGGGGGGCGAACTATGGCTACACCTTC
.	TRBV29-1	.	TRBJ2-3	CSVEIRPLDTQYF	TGCAGCGTTGAAATTCGTCCACTAGATACGCAGTATTTT
.	TRBV10-3	.	TRBJ1-6	CAISESGGTWGSPLHF	TGTGCCATCAGTGAGTCCGGGGGGACCTGGGGTTCACCCCTCCACTTT
.	TRBV6-5	.	TRBJ2-1	CASSGWGNEQFF	TGTGCCAGCTCTGGCTGGGGAAATGAGCAGTTCTTC
TRBD1	TRBV2	.	TRBJ1-6	CASTKQGRGGSPLHF	TGTGCCAGCACCAAACAGGGGAGAGGGGGGTCACCCCTCCACTTT
.	TRBV3-1/TRBV3-2	.	TRBJ1-3	CASSQNRDKVGNTIYF	TGTGCCAGCAGCCAAAACCGGGACAAAGTAGGAAACACCATATATTTT
TRBD1	TRBV29-1	.	TRBJ2-5	CSGRTGVGFGETQYF	TGCAGCGGAAGGACAGGGGTGGGATTCGGAGAGACCCAGTACTTC
.	TRBV10-3	.	TRBJ2-3	CAISETWTTTDTQYF	TGTGCCATCAGTGAGACCTGGACGACCACAGATACGCAGTATTTT
.	TRBV18	.	TRBJ1-1	CASSPPGRLNTEAFF	TGTGCCAGCTCACCACCTGGACGCCTGAACACTGAAGCTTTCTTT
.	TRBV7-2	once	TRBJ1-1	CASSFSEGTEAFF	TGTGCCAGCAGCTTTTCCGAGGGCACTGAAGCTTTCTTT
TRBD1	TRBV5-1	.	TRBJ2-7	CASSPDRISYEQYF	TGCGCCAGCAGCCCGGACAGGATCTCCTACGAGCAGTACTTC
.	TRBV12-3/TRBV12-4	few	TRBJ1-4	CASFVGMSEKLFF	TGTGCCAGTTTCGTAGGAATGTCGGAAAAACTGTTTTTT
TRBD1	TRBV6-5	.	TRBJ1-4	CASSSTGGGEKLFF	TGTGCCAGCAGTTCCACAGGGGGGGGTGAAAAACTGTTTTTT
.	TRBV12-5	.	TRBJ1-6	CASGLVPTPLHF	TGTGCTAGTGGTTTGGTACCTACACCCCTCCACTTT
TRBD1	TRBV6-5	few	TRBJ1-5	CASTEGQGLNQPQHF	TGTGCCAGCACCGAAGGACAGGGACTTAATCAGCCCCAGCATTTT
.	TRBV18	.	TRBJ1-2	CASSLSYDSNYGYTF	TGTGCCAGCTCACTAAGTTATGACAGTAACTATGGCTACACCTTC